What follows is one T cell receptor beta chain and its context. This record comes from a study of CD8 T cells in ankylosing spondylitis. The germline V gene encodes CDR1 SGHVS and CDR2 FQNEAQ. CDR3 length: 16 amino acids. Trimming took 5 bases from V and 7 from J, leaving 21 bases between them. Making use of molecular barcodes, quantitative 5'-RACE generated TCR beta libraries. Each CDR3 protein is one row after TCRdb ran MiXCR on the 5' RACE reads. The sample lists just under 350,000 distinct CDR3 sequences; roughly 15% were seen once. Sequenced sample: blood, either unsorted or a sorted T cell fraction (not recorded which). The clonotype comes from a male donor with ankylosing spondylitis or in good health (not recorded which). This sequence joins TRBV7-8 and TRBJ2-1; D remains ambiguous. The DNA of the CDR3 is TGTGCCAGCAGCGTACCGCCGGGCCCCCCCCCAAATGAGCAGTTCTTC. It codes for CASSVPPGPPPNEQFF.